These T cell receptor beta chains were read from a single sample in a study of OX40 agonist ivuxolimab in advanced cancers. Libraries were prepared by immunoSEQ multiplex PCR; TCRdb keeps only in-frame clonotypes and omits some of them. Here the sample spans fewer than 95,000 clones, about 81% being singletons. The material was CD4+ or CD8+ T cells sorted from blood, obtained in a trial of the OX40 agonist ivuxolimab. The receptors were gathered from an adult with an advanced solid tumor such as melanoma, head and neck, liver or kidney cancer. The CDR3 runs from the conserved cysteine through the conserved F or W. Each record gives: J gene, clone size, V gene, D gene, CDR3 DNA, CDR3 protein. D genes are given only for firm matches. The size entry is marked missing in some rows and otherwise reads once, few, many or a size class.

j_gene: TRBJ1-1
abundance: .
v_gene: TRBV28
d_gene: .
CDR3nt: TGTGCCAGCAGTTTATATGAGAACGGCCGGTTTGAAGCTTTCTTT
CDR3aa: CASSLYENGRFEAFF

j_gene: TRBJ2-7
abundance: once
v_gene: TRBV11-2
d_gene: TRBD2
CDR3nt: TGTGCCAGCAGCCAGGGGTCTAGCGGGAGAGGCGAGCAGTACTTC
CDR3aa: CASSQGSSGRGEQYF

j_gene: TRBJ1-2
abundance: .
v_gene: TRBV28
d_gene: TRBD1
CDR3nt: TGTGCCAGCAACTCGGTTGGACAGGCGAGTGGGTACTATGGCTACACCTTC
CDR3aa: CASNSVGQASGYYGYTF

j_gene: TRBJ1-4
abundance: .
v_gene: TRBV2
d_gene: .
CDR3nt: TGTGCCAGCAGTGTGAAAGGGACTAATGAAAAACTGTTTTTT
CDR3aa: CASSVKGTNEKLFF

j_gene: TRBJ1-4
abundance: once
v_gene: TRBV30
d_gene: .
CDR3nt: TGTGCCTGGAGTGTACTAGGAACAGGAGGCAATGAAAAACTGTTTTTT
CDR3aa: CAWSVLGTGGNEKLFF

j_gene: TRBJ1-3
abundance: .
v_gene: TRBV5-4
d_gene: TRBD1
CDR3nt: TGTGCCAGCAGCTCGGACAGGGCCACCTCTGGAAACACCATATATTTT
CDR3aa: CASSSDRATSGNTIYF

j_gene: TRBJ1-2
abundance: .
v_gene: TRBV19
d_gene: .
CDR3nt: TGTGCCAGTACCCTAAACCTGGGGACGGGCTATGGCTACACCTTC
CDR3aa: CASTLNLGTGYGYTF

j_gene: TRBJ2-2
abundance: once
v_gene: TRBV2
d_gene: .
CDR3nt: TGTGCCAGCAGTGAACTTCCCCCGAGGGCCACCGGGGAGCTGTTTTTT
CDR3aa: CASSELPPRATGELFF

j_gene: TRBJ2-7
abundance: .
v_gene: TRBV15
d_gene: .
CDR3nt: TGTGCCACCAGCAGAGATCGGACTGGCACCTACGAGCAGTACTTC
CDR3aa: CATSRDRTGTYEQYF

j_gene: TRBJ2-2
abundance: .
v_gene: TRBV15
d_gene: TRBD2
CDR3nt: TGTGCCACCCGGGGGACTAGCGGGGACAACACCGGGGAGCTGTTTTTT
CDR3aa: CATRGTSGDNTGELFF

j_gene: TRBJ2-1
abundance: .
v_gene: TRBV27
d_gene: TRBD2
CDR3nt: TGTGCCAGCAGTTTTACTAGCGGGCACAATGAGCAGTTCTTC
CDR3aa: CASSFTSGHNEQFF

j_gene: TRBJ2-5
abundance: .
v_gene: TRBV4-1
d_gene: TRBD2
CDR3nt: TGCGCCAGCAGCCACCCGACTAGCGGGGGGCCCGTGGTGCAGACCCAGTACTTC
CDR3aa: CASSHPTSGGPVVQTQYF

j_gene: TRBJ1-5
abundance: .
v_gene: TRBV7-2
d_gene: .
CDR3nt: TGTGCCAGCAGCTTAGGGAGGGGGAACGAGCCCCAGCATTTT
CDR3aa: CASSLGRGNEPQHF

j_gene: TRBJ1-1
abundance: .
v_gene: TRBV27
d_gene: TRBD1
CDR3nt: TGTGCCAGCAGGGGACCCGGGACAGGTTCGAACACTGAAGCTTTCTTT
CDR3aa: CASRGPGTGSNTEAFF

j_gene: TRBJ2-1
abundance: .
v_gene: TRBV11-2
d_gene: .
CDR3nt: TGTGCCAGCAGCTTCCCCCCGAATCCGACAGGAGAAAATGAGCAGTTCTTC
CDR3aa: CASSFPPNPTGENEQFF

j_gene: TRBJ2-1
abundance: .
v_gene: TRBV4-1
d_gene: TRBD2
CDR3nt: TGCGCCAGCAGCCAGATGCCTTTTAGCGGGAGGGAGCTGAATGAGCAGTTCTTC
CDR3aa: CASSQMPFSGRELNEQFF

j_gene: TRBJ1-3
abundance: few
v_gene: TRBV4-1
d_gene: .
CDR3nt: TGCGCCAGCAGCCAAGAACGGGGGCGAGGAAACACCATATATTTT
CDR3aa: CASSQERGRGNTIYF

j_gene: TRBJ1-3
abundance: .
v_gene: TRBV5-1
d_gene: .
CDR3nt: TGCGCCAGCAGCTCGGATGTTTTCTCTGGAAACACCATATATTTT
CDR3aa: CASSSDVFSGNTIYF